This TCR beta chain was captured in a study of CD8 T cells in ankylosing spondylitis. Germline V gene data show CDR1 as SGDLS and CDR2 as YYNGEE. This CDR3 is 15 amino acids long. V lost 0 bases and J lost 6; bases outside the gene matches: 6. MiXCR, run by TCRdb on the 5' RACE reads, gives a single entry per CDR3 protein. The repertoire holds 200,000 to 250,000 distinct CDR3 sequences, with around 7.9% as singletons. This clonotype appeared many times. Antigen unknown. Overall study findings and caveats: Disease-linked clones were reportedly significantly enriched in matched ankylosing spondylitis synovial fluid. Previous work reported some of these motif variants in the synovial fluid and blood of reactive arthritis. A TCR beta motif made of fewer than ten highly homologous variants seemed typical of ankylosing spondylitis blood. The disease-linked clones had a CD8+ phenotype and low blood frequencies.

Sequenced input: blood, either unsorted or a sorted T cell fraction (not recorded which). This TCR was recovered from a male donor with ankylosing spondylitis. The V call is TRBV9, the J call TRBJ2-3; TRBD2 matches at 8 bases. The CDR3 is CASSVGQAGEDTQYF. As DNA, the CDR3 is TGTGCCAGCAGCGTAGGACAAGCGGGGGAGGATACGCAGTATTTT.